Below, 15 T cell receptor beta chains from the same sample are listed, as sequenced in a study of graft-versus-host responses after intestinal transplantation. Clones were sequenced by immunoSEQ multiplex PCR, and TCRdb holds only the in-frame ones, with some missing. The table includes around 13,000 clones, roughly 81% detected once. The material sequenced was PBMCs, taken after intestinal transplantation. The receptors were sampled from a human patient who received an intestinal transplant, so some T cells may come from the graft donor.

This clone was found once. The chain employs TRBV2 and TRBJ2-7; D not resolved. V lost 7 bases and J 4 bases, leaving 14 bases between the germline ends. This CDR3 is 13 amino acids long. Germline loops: CDR1 SNHLY, CDR2 FYNNEI. The CDR3 DNA is TGTGCCAGCAATACGAGGTTTGGGTACGAGCAGTACTTC. This encodes CASNTRFGYEQYF.

The chain uses TRBV9 and TRBJ1-2, with D tentatively TRBD1 (6 bases). The CDR3 is made up of 13 amino acids. Trimming cost V 0 bases and J 6 bases, with 9 bases left between them. Germline-derived CDR1 and CDR2 are SGDLS and YYNGEE. CDR3 coding DNA: TGTGCCAGCAGCGTAGCAGGGGAGAATGGCTACACCTTC. This encodes CASSVAGENGYTF. The entire variable domain, with the rest obtained from reference TRBV9 and TRBJ1-2, is as follows: DSGVTQTPKHLITATGQRVTLRCSPRSGDLSVYWYQQSLDQGLQFLIQYYNGEERAKGNILERFSAQQFPDLHSELNLSSLELGDSALYFCASSVAGENGYTFGSGTRLTVV.

The CDR3 sequence: CASSSRWDNEQFF. In nucleotides, the CDR3 is TGCGCCAGCAGCTCACGGTGGGACAATGAGCAGTTCTTC. This chain connects TRBV5-1 to TRBJ2-1; D unclear. The CDR3 spans 13 residues. V lost 3 bases, J lost 5 bases, and 9 bases lay in between. CDR1 SGHRS and CDR2 YFSETQ come from the germline V gene. Combining the CDR3 with reference TRBV5-1 and TRBJ2-1 gives the whole variable domain KAGVTQTPRYLIKTRGQQVTLSCSPISGHRSVSWYQQTPGQGLQFLFEYFSETQRNKGNFPGRFSGRQFSNSRSEMNVSTLELGDSALYLCASSSRWDNEQFFGPGTRLTVL.

V and J are TRBV9 and TRBJ1-1, with a weak D call TRBD1 (6 bases). The germline V gene has CDR1 SGDLS and CDR2 YYNGEE. V lost 3 bases and J lost 4, with 10 bases in between. This CDR3 is built from 13 residues. The DNA of the CDR3 is TGTGCCAGCAGCGAGGGGGTAAGCACTGAAGCTTTCTTT. Its protein is CASSEGVSTEAFF.

The chain recombines TRBV11-3 with TRBJ1-2; 8 bases are a match to TRBD1. V lost 3 bases and J lost 8; bases outside the gene matches: 8. The CDR3 runs to 14 residues. CDR1 SGHNT and CDR2 YENEEA come from the germline V gene. Written as DNA, the CDR3 is TGTGCCAGCAGCTTTACCGGGACAGGTGCGGGCTACACCTTC. It encodes CASSFTGTGAGYTF. Drawing the rest from reference TRBV11-3 and TRBJ1-2, the complete variable domain is EAGVVQSPRYKIIEKKQPVAFWCNPISGHNTLYWYLQNLGQGPELLIRYENEEAVDDSQLPKDRFSAERLKGVDSTLKIQPAELGDSAVYLCASSFTGTGAGYTFGSGTRLTVV.

V gene TRBV7-3 combines with J gene TRBJ2-7; 10 positions agree with TRBD1. This CDR3 has 13 residues. The germline CDR1 and CDR2 sequences are SGHTA and FQGTGA. V shed 6 bases, J shed 4 bases, and the junction held 3 bases outside the gene matches. The chain's CDR3 is CASSRTGGYEQYF. The DNA for the CDR3 is TGTGCCAGCAGTAGGACAGGGGGGTACGAGCAGTACTTC.

This chain joins TRBV5-1 and TRBJ2-5; 10 nucleotides agree with TRBD1. Germline V gives CDR1 SGHRS, CDR2 YFSETQ. The CDR3 extends over 16 amino acids. The V gene end was trimmed by 4 bases and the J gene end by 2 bases; junction bases not matched to a gene: 8. Written as DNA, the CDR3 is TGCGCCAGCAGCGGGGACAGGGGACCGACACAAGAGACCCAGTACTTC. This gives the protein CASSGDRGPTQETQYF.

The V gene is TRBV28, the J gene TRBJ1-3; a weak D match, TRBD1 (5 bases). CDR3 length equals 13 residues. V lost 2 bases, J lost 4 bases, and 6 bases lay in between. Per germline, CDR1 MDHEN and CDR2 SYDVKM. The CDR3 sequence: CASSLGAGNTIYF. The CDR3 DNA is TGTGCCAGCAGTTTAGGGGCCGGAAACACCATATATTTT.

This clone was recorded once. The chain employs TRBV30 and TRBJ1-1; 8 nucleotides agree with TRBD1. The CDR3 has 15 residues. V was clipped by 3 bases and J by 5 bases; unmatched bases: 11. CDR1 and CDR2 (germline): GTSNPN, SVGIG (reference sequence). The CDR3 sequence is CAWSGQGAGGTEAFF. For the CDR3, the DNA is TGTGCCTGGAGCGGGCAGGGGGCTGGGGGGACTGAAGCTTTCTTT.

The chain joins TRBV27 to TRBJ1-4; TRBD1 matches 7 bases. Germline V gene lookup returns CDR1 MNHEY and CDR2 SMNVEV (reference sequence). The ends lost 5 bases at V and 8 bases at J; junction bases unmatched: 14. The CDR3 covers 16 residues. The CDR3 loop reads CASSLYPPGQLEKLFF. The CDR3 DNA is TGTGCCAGCAGTCTATACCCGCCGGGACAGCTAGAAAAACTGTTTTTT.

The chain uses TRBV11-3 and TRBJ2-3; TRBD2 matches at 13 bases. V lost 5 bases to trimming and J lost 0 bases; unmatched junction nucleotides: 8. CDR1 and CDR2 from the germline V gene are SGHNT and YENEEA. CDR3 size: 18 residues. CDR3 nucleotides: TGTGCCAGCAGCGGATGGACTAGCGGGGGAACTAGCACAGATACGCAGTATTTT. Its translation: CASSGWTSGGTSTDTQYF.

V usage is TRBV5-4 and J usage is TRBJ2-1, with 13 bases fitting TRBD2. The length of the CDR3 is 14 residues. The germline gives CDR1 SGHNT, CDR2 YYREEE (reference sequence). V lost 5 bases to trimming and J lost 8 bases; unmatched junction nucleotides: 4. CDR3 region: CASRTSGGLHEQFF. CDR3 nucleotide sequence: TGTGCCAGCAGGACTAGCGGGGGGTTACATGAGCAGTTCTTC.

This chain uses TRBV7-6 with TRBJ2-2; D is perhaps TRBD2 (6 bases). Germline CDR1 reads SGHVS; CDR2 reads FNYEAQ. V was pared by 6 bases and J by 4 bases, with 15 bases between. The CDR3 runs to 15 residues. The CDR3: CASREGNSPTGELFF. As DNA, the CDR3 is TGTGCCAGCAGGGAGGGGAACAGCCCCACCGGGGAGCTGTTTTTT.

The sample holds one count of this clone. This rearrangement joins TRBV7-9 to TRBJ2-1, with TRBD2 as a possible D gene (5 bases). The germline V gene encodes CDR1 SEHNR and CDR2 FQNEAQ (reference sequence). V lost 1 base to trimming and J lost 3 bases, with 10 bases between them. There are 15 residues in the CDR3. CDR3 sequence: CASSLDPGCYNEQFF. In DNA, the CDR3 is TGTGCCAGCAGCTTAGATCCGGGGTGCTACAATGAGCAGTTCTTC.

The rearrangement links TRBV9 to TRBJ1-1; 8 nucleotides line up with TRBD1. Germline values: CDR1 SGDLS, CDR2 YYNGEE. There are 17 residues in the CDR3. Trimming cost V 0 bases and J 0 bases; bases outside gene matches: 7. The CDR3 bases are TGTGCCAGCAGCGTAGTTGACGGGGACAGGATGAACACTGAAGCTTTCTTT. The encoded protein is CASSVVDGDRMNTEAFF.